Below are 24 T cell receptor beta chains sequenced from a single sample in a study of beta chain features in type 1 diabetes. Study results and limitations: Moderately but significantly shorter TCRB CDR3s were found in Type 1 diabetes patients in all four CD4+ subsets.

Their antigens remain unidentified. As every portion of the isolated RNA was reverse transcribed, the sequencing read expressed TCRB transcripts. Assay used: immunoSEQ multiplex PCR; TCRdb lists only in-frame clones, some missing. Among some 160,000 clones listed, about 10% were seen once. The sample was central memory CD4+ T cells from blood. Receptors were obtained from a woman aged 25 to 39 with type 1 diabetes.

This clone was seen many times. The V gene is TRBV4-1, the J gene TRBJ2-1, with D maybe TRBD1 (7 bases). Germline values: CDR1 MGHRA, CDR2 YSYEKL. V gave up 0 bases and J gave up 5 bases, with 11 bases separating them. The CDR3 contains 15 residues. CDR3 DNA: TGCGCCAGCAGCCAAGAGTCCAGGGGGGACAATGAGCAGTTCTTC. Protein product: CASSQESRGDNEQFF.

The V call is TRBV15, the J call TRBJ2-5; a weak D match, TRBD1 (6 bases). V was clipped by 0 bases and J by 2 bases, with 13 bases between them. The V gene's germline CDR1 is LNHNV and CDR2 YYDKDF (reference sequence). This CDR3 comprises 16 residues. The CDR3 region is CATSRDHTGQQETQYF. The CDR3 bases are TGTGCCACCAGCAGAGATCATACGGGACAACAAGAGACCCAGTACTTC.

There are a few counts of this clone. The CDR3 loop reads CASSQPGQRRHNEQFF. The CDR3 DNA reads TGCGCCAGCAGCCAACCAGGCCAGCGGAGACACAATGAGCAGTTCTTC. The chain recombines TRBV4-1 with TRBJ2-1; weak D call: TRBD2 (5 bases). This CDR3 spans 16 amino acids. Germline CDR1 MGHRA, CDR2 YSYEKL. Trimming removed 2 bases at V and 5 bases at J, with 16 bases between.

The J gene is TRBJ2-5, the V gene TRBV29-1, with D maybe TRBD2 (5 bases). Per the germline V gene, CDR1 is SQVTM and CDR2 is ANQGSEA. Trimming pared 3 bases from V and 0 bases from J, leaving 5 bases between. The CDR3 consists of 12 residues. The CDR3 here is CSVEGDQETQYF. In nucleotides, the CDR3 is TGCAGCGTTGAGGGAGACCAAGAGACCCAGTACTTC.

This clone was picked up a small number of times. The V and J genes are TRBV5-1 and TRBJ2-3; D may be TRBD1 (5 bases). The ends were cut back, 4 bases at V and 5 bases at J, with 14 bases in the middle. Germline CDR1 is SGHRS and CDR2 is YFSETQ. The CDR3 totals 14 residues. The CDR3 loop reads CASSTGNFEDTQYF. CDR3 DNA: TGCGCCAGCAGCACAGGTAATTTTGAAGATACGCAGTATTTT. Using reference TRBV5-1 and TRBJ2-3 for the parts outside the CDR3, the full variable domain is KAGVTQTPRYLIKTRGQQVTLSCSPISGHRSVSWYQQTPGQGLQFLFEYFSETQRNKGNFPGRFSGRQFSNSRSEMNVSTLELGDSALYLCASSTGNFEDTQYFGPGTRLTVL.

The gene calls are TRBV7-2 and TRBJ2-5; TRBD1 aligns across 7 bases. The CDR3 length is 14 residues. V dropped 5 bases and J dropped 1; count of bases not matched to a gene: 4. Germline CDR1 is SGHTA and CDR2 is FQGNSA. The CDR3 nucleotides read TGTGCCAGCAGCATAAGACAGGGCCAAGAGACCCAGTACTTC. The encoded protein is CASSIRQGQETQYF.

This clone came up a few times. CDR3 sequence: CASGRKDRGRTGELFF. Here the CDR3 DNA reads TGTGCCAGTGGCCGTAAGGACAGGGGGCGAACCGGGGAGCTGTTTTTT. The chain carries TRBV19 and TRBJ2-2, with TRBD1 matching 11 bases. Looked up from germline, CDR1 is LNHDA and CDR2 is SQIVND (reference sequence). Trimming removed 8 bases from V and 5 bases from J; junction bases left unmatched: 10. CDR3 length: 16 residues.

The chain carries TRBV25-1 and TRBJ2-2; 12 bases agree with TRBD1. Germline values: CDR1 MGHDK, CDR2 SYGVNS. There are 16 residues in the CDR3. V was pared by 3 bases and J by 8 bases, with 7 bases of the junction left unmatched. The chain's CDR3 is CASSDPGQGATGELFF. The DNA for the CDR3 is TGTGCCAGCAGTGACCCGGGACAGGGGGCAACAGGGGAGCTGTTTTTT.

A few counts support this clone. V gene TRBV5-1 combines with J gene TRBJ2-5; 8 bases are a match to TRBD1. CDR3 length equals 14 residues. The ends lost 3 bases at V and 1 base at J; junction bases unmatched: 2. CDR1 and CDR2 (germline): SGHRS, YFSETQ. The CDR3 DNA sequence: TGCGCCAGCAGCTCGACAGGGGCCCAAGAGACCCAGTACTTC. Amino acid sequence: CASSSTGAQETQYF. The complete variable domain, with remaining parts taken from reference TRBV5-1 and TRBJ2-5, reads KAGVTQTPRYLIKTRGQQVTLSCSPISGHRSVSWYQQTPGQGLQFLFEYFSETQRNKGNFPGRFSGRQFSNSRSEMNVSTLELGDSALYLCASSSTGAQETQYFGPGTRLLVL.

The chain joins TRBV2 to TRBJ2-1, with 14 bases identical to TRBD2. The trim removed 5 bases at V and 8 bases at J, leaving 5 bases unmatched. Germline CDR1 reads SNHLY; CDR2 reads FYNNEI. The CDR3 loop spans 15 amino acids. The CDR3 is CASSPGLAGVDEQFF. As DNA, the CDR3 is TGTGCCAGCAGTCCGGGACTAGCGGGAGTTGATGAGCAGTTCTTC.

There are a few counts of this clone. The chain couples TRBV18 to TRBJ1-1; no reliable D call. This CDR3 is 14 amino acids long. Germline-derived CDR1 and CDR2 are KGHSH and LQKENI. The V and J ends lost 2 bases and 0 bases respectively, with 7 bases between them. For the CDR3, the DNA is TGTGCCAGCTCACCAGCTACTATGAACACTGAAGCTTTCTTT. It codes for CASSPATMNTEAFF.

This chain joins TRBV13 and TRBJ2-1; 9 bases are a match to TRBD2. CDR1 and CDR2 (germline): PRHDT, FYEKMQ (reference sequence). After removal of 3 bases from V and 9 bases from J, the junction contained 6 bases not matched to a gene. The CDR3 extends over 14 amino acids. CDR3 region: CASSFIAGVGEQFF. Here the CDR3 DNA reads TGTGCCAGCAGCTTTATAGCGGGAGTTGGTGAGCAGTTCTTC.

This CDR3 reads CASSLPQGGSYEQYF. CDR3 in DNA: TGTGCCAGCAGCTTACCCCAGGGGGGATCCTACGAGCAGTACTTC. The J gene is TRBJ2-7, the V gene TRBV7-2; weak D call: TRBD1 (7 bases). V lost 2 bases and J lost 1, with 12 bases in between. Germline V gene sequence: CDR1 SGHTA, CDR2 FQGNSA. The length of the CDR3 is 15 residues.

This clone appeared a few times. The chain has TRBV5-1 and TRBJ2-5; D is unresolved. The ends were cut back, 4 bases at V and 0 bases at J, with 4 bases in the middle. Germline CDR1 reads SGHRS; CDR2 reads YFSETQ. The CDR3 length is 12 residues. The CDR3 nucleotides are TGCGCCAGCAGCCCGTACCAAGAGACCCAGTACTTC. Translated: CASSPYQETQYF.

This clone was counted a few times. V and J are TRBV5-4 and TRBJ2-1, with TRBD2 matching over 12 bases. Germline V gene data show CDR1 as SGHNT and CDR2 as YYREEE (reference sequence). V lost 0 bases, J lost 4 bases, and 5 bases stayed unmatched. The CDR3 is 17 residues long. The CDR3 loop is CASSLARGLAGYNEQFF. The CDR3 bases are TGTGCCAGCAGCTTGGCGAGAGGACTAGCGGGATACAATGAGCAGTTCTTC.

This clone has a handful of counts. The rearrangement uses TRBV2 and TRBJ1-5; D uncertain. This CDR3 is 15 amino acids long. Germline V gene lookup returns CDR1 SNHLY and CDR2 FYNNEI. The ends were cut back, 4 bases at V and 0 bases at J, with 10 bases in the middle. The CDR3 coding sequence is TGTGCCAGCAGTGGAGGGTACGGTAGCAATCAGCCCCAGCATTTT. This gives the protein CASSGGYGSNQPQHF.

This clone was observed a handful of times. The chain is built from TRBV28 and TRBJ2-3, with 8 bases fitting TRBD1. V lost 6 bases, J lost 3 bases, and 8 bases stayed unmatched. CDR1 and CDR2 (germline): MDHEN, SYDVKM. This CDR3 has 15 residues. CDR3 nucleotides: TGTGCCAGCAGATACAGGGGGTTGGGGACAGATACGCAGTATTTT. This codes for CASRYRGLGTDTQYF.

This clone was seen a few times. V is TRBV5-1 and J is TRBJ2-1; 9 bases are a match to TRBD2. With V trimmed by 4 bases and J by 4 bases, 6 bases remained unmatched. The CDR3 is 15 residues long. Germline CDR1 is SGHRS and CDR2 is YFSETQ. The CDR3 here is CASSPWTSDYNEQFF. The DNA for the CDR3 is TGCGCCAGCAGCCCCTGGACTAGCGATTACAATGAGCAGTTCTTC.

The rearrangement links TRBV10-1 to TRBJ2-5; TRBD1 matches at 10 bases. Germline CDR1 reads WNHNN; CDR2 reads SYGVQD (reference sequence). V gave up 0 bases and J gave up 5 bases; unmatched junction bases: 3. CDR3 length equals 15 residues. The CDR3 protein is CASSESGTGAETQYF. Here the CDR3 DNA reads TGCGCCAGCAGTGAGTCGGGGACAGGGGCCGAGACCCAGTACTTC.

This clone turned up a few times. The chain employs TRBV5-1 and TRBJ2-1; 11 bases agree with TRBD2. This CDR3 region has 15 residues. Germline loops: CDR1 SGHRS, CDR2 YFSETQ. V lost 8 bases to trimming and J lost 6 bases; unmatched junction nucleotides: 10. Here the CDR3 DNA reads TGCGCCAGTTGTCCCGGACTAGCGGGTTTCAATGAGCAGTTCTTC. This gives the protein CASCPGLAGFNEQFF.

This clone was picked up a small number of times. This chain links TRBV5-1 with TRBJ2-1; 11 nucleotides match TRBD2. The CDR3 is 17 amino acids. V was clipped by 3 bases and J by 7 bases; unmatched bases: 12. Per germline, CDR1 SGHRS and CDR2 YFSETQ. The CDR3 sequence: CASSYYLAGGKSNEQFF. Written as DNA, the CDR3 is TGCGCCAGCAGCTATTACTTAGCGGGAGGGAAGAGTAATGAGCAGTTCTTC.

A few counts support this clone. V and J are TRBV5-1 and TRBJ2-1; possible D gene TRBD1, 5 bases. The CDR3 is 13 residues long. The germline V gene has CDR1 SGHRS and CDR2 YFSETQ. V was cut by 0 bases and J by 8 bases, with 9 bases left in between. CDR3 DNA: TGCGCCAGCAGCTTGGCAGGGTTCGATGAGCAGTTCTTC. Its protein product is CASSLAGFDEQFF. The variable domain in full, with the rest retrieved from reference TRBV5-1 and TRBJ2-1, is KAGVTQTPRYLIKTRGQQVTLSCSPISGHRSVSWYQQTPGQGLQFLFEYFSETQRNKGNFPGRFSGRQFSNSRSEMNVSTLELGDSALYLCASSLAGFDEQFFGPGTRLTVL.

The chain combines TRBV7-2 with TRBJ1-1; D not certain. CDR3 length: 14 amino acids. The germline CDR1 and CDR2 sequences are SGHTA and FQGNSA. The ends were cut back, 8 bases at V and 6 bases at J, with 19 bases in the middle. In nucleotides, the CDR3 is TGTGCCAGCCGCCCGGGGTCGGCCAAATCTGAAGCTTTCTTT. Its translation is CASRPGSAKSEAFF.

This clone was recorded a few times. The chain uses TRBV18 and TRBJ2-5; D is unclear. CDR1 KGHSH and CDR2 LQKENI come from the germline V gene. V lost 1 base to trimming and J lost 4 bases, with 13 bases between them. CDR3 length: 15 residues. CDR3 coding DNA: TGTGCCAGCTCACCACTCCTGGTCAGTGGAGAGACCCAGTACTTC. Encoded protein: CASSPLLVSGETQYF.